This T cell receptor (beta chain) was obtained from a study of control samples from healthy donors and cancer patients. Trimming pared 2 bases from V and 2 bases from J, leaving 16 bases between. The CDR3 is 17 residues long. Germline loops: CDR1 SGHRS, CDR2 YFSETQ. The protocol was immunoSEQ multiplex PCR, while the TCRdb copy is restricted to in-frame clones and leaves out a portion. In the table there are about 80,000 clones, roughly 86% of which are singletons. The TCR was taken from a man between 50 and 59 years old in good health. The chain has TRBV5-1 and TRBJ2-2; tentatively, D is TRBD2 (6 bases). Sequencing was done on a sample of blood. The CDR3 loop reads CASSLWSGLLNTGELFF. The CDR3, as DNA: TGCGCCAGCAGCTTATGGTCGGGACTGCTTAACACCGGGGAGCTGTTTTTT.